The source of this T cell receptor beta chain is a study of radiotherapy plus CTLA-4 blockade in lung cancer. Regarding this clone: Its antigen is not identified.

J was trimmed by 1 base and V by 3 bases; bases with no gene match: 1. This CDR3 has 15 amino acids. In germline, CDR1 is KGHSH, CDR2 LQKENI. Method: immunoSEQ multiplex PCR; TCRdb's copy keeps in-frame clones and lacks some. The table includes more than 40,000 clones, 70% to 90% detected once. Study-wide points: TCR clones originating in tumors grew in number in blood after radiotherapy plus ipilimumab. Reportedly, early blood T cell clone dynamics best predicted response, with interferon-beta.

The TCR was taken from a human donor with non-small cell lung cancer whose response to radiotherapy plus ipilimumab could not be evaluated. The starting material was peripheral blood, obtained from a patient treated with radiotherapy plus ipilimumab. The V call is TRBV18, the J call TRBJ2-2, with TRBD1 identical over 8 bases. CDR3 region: CASSPGTGNTGELFF. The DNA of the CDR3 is TGTGCCAGCTCACCCGGGACAGGGAACACCGGGGAGCTGTTTTTT.